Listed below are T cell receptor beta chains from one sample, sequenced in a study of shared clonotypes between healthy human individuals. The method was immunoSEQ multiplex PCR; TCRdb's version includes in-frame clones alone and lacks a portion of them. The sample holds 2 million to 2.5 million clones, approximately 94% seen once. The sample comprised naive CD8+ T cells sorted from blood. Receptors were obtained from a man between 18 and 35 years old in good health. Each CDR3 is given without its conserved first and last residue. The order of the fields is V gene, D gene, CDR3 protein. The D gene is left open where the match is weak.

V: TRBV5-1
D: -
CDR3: ASSFGGGYEQY

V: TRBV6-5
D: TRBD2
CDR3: ASSSERGVSYEQY

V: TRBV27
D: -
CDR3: ASSLIGLEEKLF

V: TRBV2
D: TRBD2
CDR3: ARELAGGHRDTQY

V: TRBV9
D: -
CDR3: ASSPTGVSGLWDEQY

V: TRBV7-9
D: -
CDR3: ASSLRGYYEQY

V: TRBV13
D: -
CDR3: ASSLGAGYSYEQY

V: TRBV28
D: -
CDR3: ASRTGIFTGELF

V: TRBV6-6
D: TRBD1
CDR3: ASSYSTTGRDEQY

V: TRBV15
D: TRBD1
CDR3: ATSRDWAGQGNYGYT

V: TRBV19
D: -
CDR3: ASSAPPWTELNQPQH

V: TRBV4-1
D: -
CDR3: ASSHDTEVYEQY

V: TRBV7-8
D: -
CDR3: ASSLELANEQF

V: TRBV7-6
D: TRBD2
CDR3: ASSPVAGGRLELF

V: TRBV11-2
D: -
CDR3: ASSSSDGGNNEKLF

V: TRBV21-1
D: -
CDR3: ASSKLSERANTGELF

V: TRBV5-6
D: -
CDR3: ASTPLPTYYSNQPQH

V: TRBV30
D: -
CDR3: AWSETGVTYEQY

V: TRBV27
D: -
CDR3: ASSLGRGLYYEQY

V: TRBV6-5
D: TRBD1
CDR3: ASSHSGTGDRVSGF

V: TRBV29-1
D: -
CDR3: SVELRAAANTGELF

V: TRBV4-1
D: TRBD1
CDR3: ASSQGGQGAHEQY

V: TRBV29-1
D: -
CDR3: SVELADRYEAF

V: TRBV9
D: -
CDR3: ASSVLGSSYNEQF

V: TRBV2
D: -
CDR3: ASSEPPGASGDEQF

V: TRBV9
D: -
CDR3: ASSVVEAGSGNTIY

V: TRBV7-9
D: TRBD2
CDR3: ASSPPAGVGYNEQF

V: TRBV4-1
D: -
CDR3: ASSHSRRLVGGYGYT

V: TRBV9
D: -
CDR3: ASSVEDSFTDTQY